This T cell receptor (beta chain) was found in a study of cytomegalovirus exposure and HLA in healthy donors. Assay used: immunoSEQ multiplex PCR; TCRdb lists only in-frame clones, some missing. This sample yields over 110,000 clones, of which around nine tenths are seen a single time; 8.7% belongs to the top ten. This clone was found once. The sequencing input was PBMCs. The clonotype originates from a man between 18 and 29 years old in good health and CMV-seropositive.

Here the CDR3 reads CASRTGETFFNSNQPQHF. CDR3 in DNA: TGTGCCAGCAGGACAGGGGAAACCTTTTTTAATAGCAATCAGCCCCAGCATTTT. The rearrangement uses TRBV28 and TRBJ1-5; 8 bases align to TRBD1. This CDR3 comprises 18 residues. V lost 6 bases and J lost 0; bases outside the gene matches: 13. Per germline, CDR1 MDHEN and CDR2 SYDVKM.